This TCR beta chain came from a study of T cells in narcolepsy listed by TCRdb under 2018. Turning to the overall study: The study enrolled patients with narcolepsy type 1 or type 2 (NT1, NT2) together with healthy control donors. To look for autoreactive T cells in narcolepsy patients that target self-antigens of hypocretin neurons (hypocretin, TRIB2), the study used TCR Vbeta sequencing to follow clonotypes in blood and CSF. Broader findings and caveats from the paper: No sequences matching autoreactive T cell clones were present in some of the blood memory CD4+ repertoires from patients and controls. Patients and controls had similar numbers of sequenced blood memory CD4+ clonotypes, with averages of 39,000 to 50,000 in patients and roughly 36,000 in controls. HCRT-specific and TRIB2-specific autoreactive clonotypes were highlighted in plots that compared CD4+ T cell clonotypes in CSF versus blood from the same patient. Autoreactive clonotypes were reported to be detected serially in the blood of the same patients and of different patients, but not in the blood of healthy controls.

For TCR Vbeta sequencing, memory CD4+ T cells were sorted ex vivo from the peripheral blood of both healthy controls and narcolepsy patients. The germline ends are 12 bases apart after V is trimmed by 0 bases and J by 6 bases. The germline V gene yields MNHNS for CDR1 and SASEGT for CDR2. The CDR3 runs 15 amino acids, cysteine and phenylalanine included. The CDR3 DNA has 45 bases and is translated from base 1. Worth noting for this clone: Its binding antigen is unknown. Per-base quality was not reported, and no clone a single base away is much larger than it.

Preparation of the library involved the immunoSEQ multiplex PCR assay. TCRdb stores this immuneACCESS table with in-frame sequences only. Part of the clones is absent; in the studies checked, under half of the shortfall reflects unresolved V genes, and no reason is known for the rest. The sample data list about 27,000 clones, and roughly nine tenths of these were observed just once. About 1.1% of the sample is taken by the ten largest. Sample: CD45RA- memory CD4+ T cells from PBMCs. Explained via the paper, the cell subset or site label denotes: memory T cells sorted ex vivo from peripheral blood. The receptor's source is a human donor with narcolepsy. This sequence uses TRBV6-1 and TRBJ1-5; the D segment could be TRBD1, given 5 matching bases. The CDR3 here reads CASSEAADSVQPQHF. In nucleotide form, the sequence is TGTGCCAGCAGTGAAGCGGCTGACAGCGTTCAGCCCCAGCATTTT.